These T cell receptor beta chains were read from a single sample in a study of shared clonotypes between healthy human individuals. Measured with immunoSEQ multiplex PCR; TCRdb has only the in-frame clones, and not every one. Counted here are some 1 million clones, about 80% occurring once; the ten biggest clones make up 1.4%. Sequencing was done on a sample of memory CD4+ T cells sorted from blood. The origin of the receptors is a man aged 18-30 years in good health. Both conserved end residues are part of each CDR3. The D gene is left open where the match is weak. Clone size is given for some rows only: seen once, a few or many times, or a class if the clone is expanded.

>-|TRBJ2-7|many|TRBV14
CASSPVRAGQQYF
TGTGCCAGCAGCCCAGTCAGGGCAGGGCAGCAGTACTTC
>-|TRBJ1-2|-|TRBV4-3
CASSPNTANYGYTF
TGCGCCAGCAGCCCTAACACGGCTAACTATGGCTACACCTTC
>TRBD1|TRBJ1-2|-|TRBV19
CASYDRVGGYTF
TGTGCCAGTTATGACAGGGTTGGTGGCTACACCTTC
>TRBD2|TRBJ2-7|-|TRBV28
CASSLPRGGAYEQYF
TGTGCCAGCAGTTTGCCCCGGGGGGGGGCCTACGAGCAGTACTTC
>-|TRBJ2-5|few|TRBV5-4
CASSLAVQETQYF
TGTGCCAGCAGCTTGGCGGTTCAAGAGACCCAGTACTTC
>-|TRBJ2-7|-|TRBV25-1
CASSSKAGTRGQEQYF
TGTGCCAGCAGTTCGAAGGCGGGGACCCGAGGGCAAGAGCAGTACTTC
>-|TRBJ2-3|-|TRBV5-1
CASSLAGLGPSTDTQYF
TGCGCCAGCAGCTTGGCGGGGCTGGGGCCCTCCACAGATACGCAGTATTTT
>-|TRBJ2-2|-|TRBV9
CASSVASSGNTGELFF
TGTGCCAGCAGCGTAGCCAGTAGCGGGAACACCGGGGAGCTGTTTTTT
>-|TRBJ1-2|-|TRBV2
CASSPETQGYGYTF
TGTGCCAGCAGTCCGGAGACCCAGGGCTATGGCTACACCTTC
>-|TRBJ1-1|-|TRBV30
CAWSAGGAEAFF
TGTGCCTGGAGTGCTGGGGGAGCTGAAGCTTTCTTT
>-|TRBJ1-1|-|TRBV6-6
CASLRGVNTEAFF
TGTGCCAGCCTCCGGGGGGTGAACACTGAAGCTTTCTTT
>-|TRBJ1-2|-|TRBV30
CAPEPLFGGYTF
TGTGCCCCGGAGCCCCTATTCGGTGGCTACACCTTC
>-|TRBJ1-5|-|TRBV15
CATSRGSGYRPQHF
TGTGCCACCAGCAGGGGTAGTGGATATCGGCCCCAGCATTTT
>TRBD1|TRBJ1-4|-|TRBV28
CASSLSRGQLNEKLFF
TGTGCCAGCAGTTTATCCAGGGGACAGCTCAATGAAAAACTGTTTTTT
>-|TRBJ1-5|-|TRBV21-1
CASSKTGGNQPQHF
TGTGCCAGCAGCAAGACAGGGGGCAATCAGCCCCAGCATTTT
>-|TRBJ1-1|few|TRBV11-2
CASSLGLPGPSVYAFF
TGTGCCAGCAGCTTAGGGCTCCCTGGTCCGTCTGTTTACGCTTTCTTT
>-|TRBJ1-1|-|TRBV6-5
CASRRAREGTEAFF
TGTGCCTCCCGCAGGGCCCGGGAGGGGACTGAAGCTTTCTTT
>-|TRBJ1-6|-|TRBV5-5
CASSPDTLGYSYNSPLHF
TGTGCCAGCAGCCCGGACACCCTTGGCTACTCCTATAATTCACCCCTCCACTTT
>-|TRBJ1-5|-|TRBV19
CASSIEGTGNQPQHF
TGTGCCAGTAGTATAGAGGGCACCGGCAATCAGCCCCAGCATTTT
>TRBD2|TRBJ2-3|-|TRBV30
CAWSPGTTTSTDTQYF
TGTGCCTGGAGCCCCGGGACTACCACGAGCACAGATACGCAGTATTTT
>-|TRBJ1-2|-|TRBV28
CASSFPDRPYGYTF
TGTGCCAGCAGTTTCCCGGACAGACCCTATGGCTACACCTTC
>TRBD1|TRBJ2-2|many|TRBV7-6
CASSPWTGNTGELFF
TGTGCCAGCAGCCCGTGGACAGGGAACACCGGGGAGCTGTTTTTT
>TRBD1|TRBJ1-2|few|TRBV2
CASRGDREGYGYTF
TGTGCCAGCAGGGGGGACAGGGAAGGCTATGGCTACACCTTC
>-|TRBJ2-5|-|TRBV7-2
CASSYYGPEAQYF
TGTGCCAGCAGCTATTACGGGCCTGAGGCCCAGTACTTC
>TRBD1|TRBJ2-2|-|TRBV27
CASRQGVTGELFF
TGTGCCAGCAGGCAGGGGGTCACCGGGGAGCTGTTTTTT
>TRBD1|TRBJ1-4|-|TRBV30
CAWETGFNEKLFF
TGTGCCTGGGAGACAGGGTTTAATGAAAAACTGTTTTTT
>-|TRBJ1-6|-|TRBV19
CASSIPTGKNSPLHF
TGTGCCAGTAGTATTCCGACAGGCAAAAATTCACCCCTCCACTTT
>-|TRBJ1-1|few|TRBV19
CASSFGRNTEAFF
TGTGCCAGTAGTTTCGGACGTAACACTGAAGCTTTCTTT
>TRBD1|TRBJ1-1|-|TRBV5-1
CASSLSGTGGLAFF
TGCGCCAGCAGCCTATCCGGGACAGGGGGCTTAGCTTTCTTT
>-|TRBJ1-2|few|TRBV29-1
CSVQGGDYGYTF
TGCAGCGTGCAGGGAGGCGACTATGGCTACACCTTC
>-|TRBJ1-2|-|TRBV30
CAWSQEGNYGYTF
TGTGCCTGGAGTCAAGAAGGGAACTATGGCTACACCTTC
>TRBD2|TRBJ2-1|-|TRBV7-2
CASSPSLAGGGNEQFF
TGTGCCAGCAGCCCCTCACTAGCGGGGGGGGGCAATGAGCAGTTCTTC
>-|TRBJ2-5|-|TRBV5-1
CASSLQGGETQYF
TGCGCCAGCAGCTTGCAAGGGGGTGAGACCCAGTACTTC
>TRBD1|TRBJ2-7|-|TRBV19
CASTPGDRFAYEQYF
TGTGCCAGTACCCCGGGGGACAGGTTTGCCTACGAGCAGTACTTC
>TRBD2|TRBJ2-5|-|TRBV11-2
CASSQGAGGPGKTQYF
TGTGCCAGCAGCCAGGGCGCGGGGGGGCCTGGAAAGACCCAGTACTTC
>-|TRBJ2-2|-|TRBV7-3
CASSYGGPGELFF
TGTGCCAGCAGCTACGGAGGTCCCGGGGAGCTGTTTTTT
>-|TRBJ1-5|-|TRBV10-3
CAISEKGLSNQPQHF
TGTGCCATCAGTGAGAAGGGCTTAAGCAATCAGCCCCAGCATTTT
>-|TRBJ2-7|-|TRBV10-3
CATRPAGPEEQYF
TGTGCCACGCGCCCCGCGGGACCTGAGGAGCAGTACTTC
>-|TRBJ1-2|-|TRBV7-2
CASSFSVNYGYTF
TGTGCCAGCAGCTTCTCTGTAAACTATGGCTACACCTTC
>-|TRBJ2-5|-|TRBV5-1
CASSLTSASGQETQYF
TGCGCCAGCAGCTTAACTTCGGCCAGCGGGCAAGAGACCCAGTACTTC
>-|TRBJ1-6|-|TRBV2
CASSRDKQPLHF
TGTGCCAGCAGTCGGGACAAGCAACCCCTCCACTTT
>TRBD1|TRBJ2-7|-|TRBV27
CASSLAQGATYEQYF
TGTGCCAGCAGTTTAGCACAGGGGGCCACCTACGAGCAGTACTTC
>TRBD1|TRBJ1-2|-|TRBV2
CARTTPGQGARGYTF
TGTGCCAGGACTACTCCGGGACAGGGGGCTCGTGGCTACACCTTC
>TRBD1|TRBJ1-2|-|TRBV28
CASSSPGQYYGYTF
TGTGCCAGCAGTTCTCCGGGACAGTACTATGGCTACACCTTC
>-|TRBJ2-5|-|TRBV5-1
CASSLDSGTQYF
TGCGCCAGCAGCTTGGATTCTGGGACCCAGTACTTC
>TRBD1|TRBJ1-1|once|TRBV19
CASTSTGGSMNTEAFF
TGTGCCAGTACCTCGACAGGGGGATCTATGAACACTGAAGCTTTCTTT
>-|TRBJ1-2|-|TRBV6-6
CASSYSEGNGGYTF
TGTGCCAGCAGTTACTCGGAGGGGAACGGTGGCTACACCTTC
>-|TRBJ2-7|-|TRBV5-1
CASSLGTLSYEQYF
TGCGCCAGCAGCCTCGGGACACTCTCCTACGAGCAGTACTTC
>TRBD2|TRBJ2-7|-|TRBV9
CASSKSSSGTPYEQYF
TGTGCCAGCTCCAAATCCAGTAGCGGGACTCCCTACGAGCAGTACTTC
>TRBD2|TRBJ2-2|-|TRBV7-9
CASSHPGLAGAFWTGELFF
TGTGCCAGCAGCCACCCCGGGCTAGCGGGAGCGTTTTGGACCGGGGAGCTGTTTTTT
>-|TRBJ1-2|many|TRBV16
CASSHYRTVHYGYTF
TGTGCCAGCAGCCACTACAGGACAGTTCACTATGGCTACACCTTC
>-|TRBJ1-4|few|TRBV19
CASSTMEEKLFF
TGTGCCAGTAGTACGATGGAGGAAAAACTGTTTTTT